This T cell receptor (beta chain) was documented in a study of CD8 T cells in Susac syndrome. An amount of RNA that ranged from about 0.45 to 1 ug was reverse transcribed with random hexamers. It was immunoSEQ multiplex PCR that amplified TCR beta CDR3 across 54 Vbeta and 13 Jbeta. TCRdb fed the immunoSEQ multiplex PCR reads into MiXCR, producing one record per CDR3 protein. This sample has about 180,000 distinct CDR3 sequences, with about 95% found just once. CD8+ and CD4+ T cells circulating in blood were sequenced for TCR beta. The multiple sclerosis control cohort comprised treatment-naive individuals presenting with stable or active relapsing-remitting disease. The CDR3 has 13 amino acids. Looked up from germline, CDR1 is MNHEY and CDR2 is SVGAGI. V was cut by 8 bases and J by 9 bases, with 17 bases left in between.

The sequence was obtained from a human donor with multiple sclerosis. V is TRBV6-5 and J is TRBJ2-1; D possibly corresponds to TRBD2 (6 bases). Sequencing used CD8+ T cells from PBMCs. The CDR3 coding sequence is TGTGCCAGCGGGACCGTGGGGCGGGGTGAGCAGTTCTTC. It encodes CASGTVGRGEQFF.